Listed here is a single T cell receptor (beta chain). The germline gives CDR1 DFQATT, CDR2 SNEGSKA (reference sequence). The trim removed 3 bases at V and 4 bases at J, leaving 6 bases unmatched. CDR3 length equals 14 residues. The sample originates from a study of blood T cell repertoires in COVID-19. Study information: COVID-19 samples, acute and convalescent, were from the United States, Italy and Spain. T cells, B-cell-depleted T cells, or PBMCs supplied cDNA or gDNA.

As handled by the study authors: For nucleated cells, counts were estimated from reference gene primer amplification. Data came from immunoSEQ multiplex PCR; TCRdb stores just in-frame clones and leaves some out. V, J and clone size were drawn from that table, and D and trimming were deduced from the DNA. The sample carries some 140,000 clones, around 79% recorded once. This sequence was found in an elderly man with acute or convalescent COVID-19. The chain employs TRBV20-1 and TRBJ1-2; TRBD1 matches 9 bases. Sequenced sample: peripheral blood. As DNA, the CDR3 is TGCAGTGCTAGTCGACAGGGGGAAAGCTATGGCTACACCTTC. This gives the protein CSASRQGESYGYTF.